This is a list of T cell receptor beta chains from one sample in a study of cytomegalovirus exposure and HLA in healthy donors. The assay was immunoSEQ multiplex PCR, and TCRdb's table has in-frame clones only and misses some. The sample contains tens of thousands of clones, approximately 78% of which appear only once. Sequences were obtained from PBMCs. These receptors came from a woman in her thirties or forties in good health and CMV-seropositive. Both conserved end residues are part of each CDR3. Each record gives: CDR3 length, clone size, V gene, D gene, J gene, CDR3 protein, CDR3 DNA. The D gene is left open where the match is weak. A row's size may be missing; if present it is once, few, many or a size class.

>18|few|TRBV7-6|NA|TRBJ2-5
CASSLAENVALGGETQYF
TGTGCCAGCAGCTTAGCGGAAAACGTGGCGCTGGGAGGCGAGACCCAGTACTTC
>14|NA|TRBV19|NA|TRBJ2-1
CASSIGWEVDEQFF
TGTGCCAGTAGTATAGGGTGGGAGGTGGATGAGCAGTTCTTC
>21|few|TRBV28|NA|TRBJ2-3
CASSLPPLGGRSGIGADTQYF
TGTGCCAGCAGTTTACCGCCACTCGGGGGGCGGAGCGGGATCGGGGCAGATACGCAGTATTTT
>19|NA|TRBV28|TRBD2|TRBJ2-3
CASSHGLAADVLVSDTQYF
TGTGCCAGCAGTCACGGACTAGCGGCCGACGTTTTGGTGTCAGATACGCAGTATTTT
>14|NA|TRBV7-9|TRBD1|TRBJ1-2
CASSLAGTGYSYTF
TGTGCCAGCAGCTTAGCCGGGACAGGGTACAGCTACACCTTC
>13|NA|TRBV11-2|NA|TRBJ2-7
CASRPTGAYEQYF
TGTGCCAGCAGACCCACAGGAGCCTACGAGCAGTACTTC
>13|NA|TRBV6-1|NA|TRBJ2-2
CASSSQGTGELFF
TGTGCCAGCAGTTCACAGGGCACCGGGGAGCTGTTTTTT
>16|NA|TRBV7-9|TRBD2|TRBJ2-3
CASSPQTSGRADTQYF
TGCGCCAGCAGCCCCCAGACTAGCGGGAGGGCAGATACGCAGTATTTT
>15|medium-sized|TRBV27|NA|TRBJ1-3
CASSLSGSSGNTIYF
TGTGCCAGCAGTTTATCAGGGAGCTCTGGAAACACCATATATTTT
>16|NA|TRBV7-8|TRBD2|TRBJ2-7
CASSSGLAGPTYEQYF
TGTGCCAGCAGCTCCGGACTAGCGGGCCCCACCTACGAGCAGTACTTC
>14|NA|TRBV18|NA|TRBJ1-1
CASSPIGRNTEAFF
TGTGCCAGCTCACCTATCGGGAGGAACACTGAAGCTTTCTTT
>14|NA|TRBV6-5|NA|TRBJ2-1
CASSYRGGLNEQFF
TGTGCCAGCAGTTATAGGGGCGGATTAAATGAGCAGTTCTTC
>12|NA|TRBV19|NA|TRBJ1-3
CASRPAGNTIYF
TGTGCCAGTAGACCAGCTGGAAACACCATATATTTT
>16|few|TRBV7-2|TRBD2|TRBJ2-3
CASSLEGLAGGDTQYF
TGTGCCAGCAGCTTGGAGGGACTAGCGGGAGGGGATACGCAGTATTTT
>16|NA|TRBV13|TRBD2|TRBJ2-3
CASSTSGRPAVDTQYF
TGTGCCAGCAGCACCAGCGGGAGGCCGGCAGTAGATACGCAGTATTTT
>11|NA|TRBV5-8|NA|TRBJ2-1
CASSPLREQFF
TGTGCCAGCAGCCCACTCCGGGAGCAGTTCTTC
>12|NA|TRBV21-1|NA|TRBJ2-2
CASRKGPGELFF
TGTGCCAGCCGGAAGGGGCCCGGGGAGCTGTTTTTT
>14|NA|TRBV7-6|NA|TRBJ2-3
CASSFTGEEDTQYF
TGTGCCAGCAGCTTTACGGGAGAGGAAGATACGCAGTATTTT
>14|NA|TRBV9|NA|TRBJ1-5
CASSVGQPNQPQHF
TGTGCCAGCAGCGTAGGACAGCCAAATCAGCCCCAGCATTTT
>14|NA|TRBV11-2|NA|TRBJ1-1
CASNHRERNTEAFF
TGTGCCAGCAACCACAGGGAGAGGAACACTGAAGCTTTCTTT
>17|NA|TRBV15|TRBD1|TRBJ2-7
CATSRVLPFGTDYEQYF
TGTGCCACCAGCAGAGTATTGCCTTTCGGGACAGACTACGAGCAGTACTTC
>18|NA|TRBV18|TRBD2|TRBJ2-7
CASSPRETTSGGSYEQYF
TGTGCCAGCTCACCACGGGAAACAACTAGCGGAGGCTCCTACGAGCAGTACTTC
>13|NA|TRBV29-1|NA|TRBJ2-5
CSVDLVGQGREYF
TGCAGCGTTGACTTGGTTGGCCAGGGGAGGGAGTACTTC
>15|NA|TRBV6-5|TRBD1|TRBJ2-3
CASSGQGALTDTQYF
TGTGCCAGCAGTGGGCAGGGGGCCCTAACAGATACGCAGTATTTT
>13|NA|TRBV21-1|NA|TRBJ2-5
CASSKDGGETQYF
TGTGCCAGCAGCAAGGATGGCGGAGAGACCCAGTACTTC
>11|NA|TRBV29-1|TRBD1|TRBJ1-2
CSVPDRGGYTF
TGCAGCGTTCCGGACAGGGGCGGCTACACCTTC
>18|NA|TRBV11-3|TRBD2|TRBJ2-1
CASSPRTGRGTSGGEQFF
TGTGCCAGCAGCCCCCGGACAGGGAGAGGGACTAGCGGGGGTGAGCAGTTCTTC
>16|once|TRBV9|NA|TRBJ2-3
CASSPQVTGRLDTQYF
TGTGCCAGCAGCCCCCAAGTGACAGGTAGACTGGATACGCAGTATTTT
>15|NA|TRBV11-3|NA|TRBJ2-1
CASSLITQAYNEQFF
TGTGCCAGCAGCTTAATTACACAGGCCTACAATGAGCAGTTCTTC
>15|NA|TRBV2|NA|TRBJ1-5
CASSVREGSNQPQHF
TGTGCCAGCAGTGTCAGGGAGGGGAGCAATCAGCCCCAGCATTTT
>13|NA|TRBV7-2|NA|TRBJ2-1
CASSSLSYNEQFF
TGTGCCAGCAGCTCCCTCTCCTACAATGAGCAGTTCTTC
>19|NA|TRBV11-3|TRBD2|TRBJ2-5
CASSLRGGTSGSLKETQYF
TGTGCCAGCAGCCTGAGGGGAGGGACTAGCGGGAGCTTAAAAGAGACCCAGTACTTC
>16|few|TRBV19|NA|TRBJ2-1
CASSTRGAGTYNEQFF
TGTGCCAGTAGCACTCGGGGGGCGGGGACCTACAATGAGCAGTTCTTC
>19|once|TRBV13|TRBD2|TRBJ2-5
CASSSDRGTSGTDQETQYF
TGTGCCAGCAGCTCTGACAGGGGGACTAGCGGGACCGACCAAGAGACCCAGTACTTC
>12|NA|TRBV30|NA|TRBJ2-3
CAWSNSGDTQYF
TGTGCCTGGAGCAACAGTGGAGATACGCAGTATTTT
>14|NA|TRBV28|TRBD2|TRBJ2-7
CASISPGGSYEQYF
TGTGCCAGCATATCCCCGGGGGGGTCCTACGAGCAGTACTTC
>18|once|TRBV19|TRBD2|TRBJ2-3
CASSIAPSGGLSTDTQYF
TGTGCCAGTAGTATCGCCCCTAGCGGGGGCCTATCCACAGATACGCAGTATTTT
>19|few|TRBV15|TRBD2|TRBJ2-2
CATSRDPGLAEIVTGELFF
TGTGCCACCAGCAGAGATCCGGGACTAGCGGAAATTGTCACCGGGGAGCTGTTTTTT
>17|once|TRBV13|TRBD2|TRBJ2-3
CASSLRGTSGSPDTQYF
TGTGCCAGCAGCCTACGGGGGACTAGCGGGAGTCCAGATACGCAGTATTTT
>16|medium-sized|TRBV9|NA|TRBJ2-7
CASSISRTDPSYEQYF
TGTGCCAGCAGCATATCTCGGACAGACCCGTCATACGAGCAGTACTTC
>14|NA|TRBV27|TRBD1|TRBJ2-7
CASRGTGDSYEQYF
TGTGCCAGCAGGGGGACAGGGGACTCCTACGAGCAGTACTTC
>18|few|TRBV30|TRBD2|TRBJ2-1
CAWSQLAGGLLSRNEQFF
TGTGCCTGGAGTCAACTAGCGGGAGGACTATTGAGTCGGAATGAGCAGTTCTTC
>16|once|TRBV21-1|NA|TRBJ2-3
CASSAKDERGTDTQYF
TGTGCCAGCAGCGCAAAAGATGAAAGAGGGACAGATACGCAGTATTTT
>12|NA|TRBV7-2|NA|TRBJ2-7
CASSQRIGEQYF
TGTGCCAGCAGTCAGCGTATTGGGGAGCAGTACTTC
>16|NA|TRBV5-8|TRBD1|TRBJ2-5
CASSPFGTGPQETQYF
TGTGCCAGCAGCCCCTTCGGGACAGGGCCCCAAGAGACCCAGTACTTC
>11|NA|TRBV20-1|TRBD2|TRBJ2-1
CSAPRGDEQFF
TGCAGTGCTCCCCGGGGGGATGAGCAGTTCTTC
>13|NA|TRBV28|TRBD1|TRBJ1-1
CASRGTANTEAFF
TGTGCCAGCAGGGGGACAGCGAACACTGAAGCTTTCTTT
>18|NA|TRBV7-2|TRBD2|TRBJ2-2
CASSAIGFSGRAHGELFF
TGTGCCAGCAGCGCAATTGGGTTTAGCGGGAGGGCCCACGGGGAGCTGTTTTTT